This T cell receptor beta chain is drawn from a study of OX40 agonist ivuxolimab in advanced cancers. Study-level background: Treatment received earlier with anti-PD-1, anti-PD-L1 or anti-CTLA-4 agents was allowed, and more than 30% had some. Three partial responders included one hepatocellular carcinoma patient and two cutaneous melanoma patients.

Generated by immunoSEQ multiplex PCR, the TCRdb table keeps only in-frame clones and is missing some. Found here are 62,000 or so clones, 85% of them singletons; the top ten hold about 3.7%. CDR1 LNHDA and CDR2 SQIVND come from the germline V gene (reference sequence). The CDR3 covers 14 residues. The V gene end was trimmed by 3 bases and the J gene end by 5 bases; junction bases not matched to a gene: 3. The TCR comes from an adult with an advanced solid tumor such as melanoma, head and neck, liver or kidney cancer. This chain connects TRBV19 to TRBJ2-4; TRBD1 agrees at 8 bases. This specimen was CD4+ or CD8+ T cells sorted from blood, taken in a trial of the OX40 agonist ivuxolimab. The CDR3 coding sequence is TGTGCCAGTAGTATGTCCAGGGGGCAAAACATTCAGTACTTC. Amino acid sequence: CASSMSRGQNIQYF.